This TCR beta chain emerged from a study of T cell responses to AZD1222 COVID-19 vaccine. The CDR3 covers 17 residues. Per germline, CDR1 SGDLS and CDR2 YYNGEE. The junction had 6 bases not matched to a gene; V was cut back by 0 bases and J by 2 bases. General study findings and limits: CD4 TCRs covered the whole spike, strongest at regions 160-218 and 743-854. The number of AZD1222 recipients seropositive at baseline was only 5 to 7.

The sample holds one count of this clone. The antigen is unknown. Repertoires were generated with immunoSEQ multiplex PCR, while TCRdb's copy carries only in-frame clones and drops some. This sample yields 200,000 or so clones, of which approximately 93% are seen a single time; approximately 1% belongs to the top ten. The chain carries TRBV9 and TRBJ2-1, with 9 bases fitting TRBD2. The sequences come from peripheral blood, collected 28 days after the second AZD1222 dose. This clonotype was sampled from an adult who received the AZD1222 COVID-19 vaccine. CDR3 nucleotides: TGTGCCAGCAGCGTAGCTACGGCGGGGGGGCCCTACAATGAGCAGTTCTTC. As protein: CASSVATAGGPYNEQFF.